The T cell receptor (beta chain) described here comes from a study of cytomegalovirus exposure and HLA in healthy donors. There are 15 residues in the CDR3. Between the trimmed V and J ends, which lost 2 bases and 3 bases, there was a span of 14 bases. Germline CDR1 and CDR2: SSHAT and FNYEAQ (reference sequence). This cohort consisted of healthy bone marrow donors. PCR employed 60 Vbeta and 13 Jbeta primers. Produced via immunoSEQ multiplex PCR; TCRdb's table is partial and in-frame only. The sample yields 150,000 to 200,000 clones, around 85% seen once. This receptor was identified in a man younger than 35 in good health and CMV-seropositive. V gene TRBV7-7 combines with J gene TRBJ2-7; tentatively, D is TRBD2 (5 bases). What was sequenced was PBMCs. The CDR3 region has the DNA TGTGCCAGCAGCTTATCAGAGGGTGCGTACTACGAGCAGTACTTC. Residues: CASSLSEGAYYEQYF.